Listed below are T cell receptor beta chains from one sample, sequenced in a study of blood T cell repertoires in COVID-19. Libraries were prepared by immunoSEQ multiplex PCR; TCRdb keeps only in-frame clonotypes and omits some of them. This sample has roughly 190,000 clones, with around nine tenths found just once. Sample: peripheral blood. The receptor set was obtained from a man between 18 and 29 years old with active or convalescent COVID-19. Both conserved end residues are part of each CDR3.

>TRBV19|TRBJ2-5
CASGAASGVYQETQYF
>TRBV28|TRBJ1-3
CASSPRQGSGSGNTIYF
>TRBV11-3|TRBJ1-2
CASSLVIWGQEDYGYTF
>TRBV6-6|TRBJ1-5
CASSTAGTGTGEPQHF
>TRBV27|TRBJ1-2
CASSPGGDYGYTF
>TRBV11-2|TRBJ1-2
CASSAQGQGHFGYTF
>TRBV7-8|TRBJ1-5
CASRNTGNSQPQHF
>TRBV19|TRBJ1-3
CASGTDRNTIYF
>TRBV12-2|TRBJ2-3
CASRPIFGEVSTDTQYF
>TRBV5-1|TRBJ1-5
CASSASGGSNQPQHF
>TRBV9|TRBJ1-2
CASRTGGPYGYTF
>TRBV7-2|TRBJ1-2
CASSPGQAVGYTF
>TRBV24-1|TRBJ2-7
CAAKNQGSGQGMYEQYF
>TRBV5-4|TRBJ2-1
CASSSNTGGSYNEQFF
>TRBV13|TRBJ1-1
CASSGQQGMNTEAFF
>TRBV9|TRBJ1-1
CASSGQSEAFF
>TRBV6-6|TRBJ2-5
CASSTTLTQYF
>TRBV7-9|TRBJ1-6
CASSVTGANSPLHF
>TRBV11-2|TRBJ1-2
CASTTPGVYGYTF
>TRBV19|TRBJ1-6
CASTERVLAPLHF
>TRBV5-1|TRBJ1-3
CASSPRGNTIYF
>TRBV21-1|TRBJ1-6
CASKDSSYNSPLHF
>TRBV11-2|TRBJ1-1
CASSRMGEYAEAFF
>TRBV27|TRBJ1-2
CASSLRGTYGYTF
>TRBV20-1|TRBJ1-2
CSATGVNGYTF
>TRBV4-1|TRBJ1-1
CASARQGGSSEAFF
>TRBV19|TRBJ2-2
CASSKSRNTYTGELFF
>TRBV7-6|TRBJ2-2
CASSFRGWAGGTGELFF
>TRBV30|TRBJ1-5
CAWSVGQGGQPQHF
>TRBV7-2|TRBJ1-1
CASSSILGQTEAFF
>TRBV9|TRBJ2-1
CASSLLLAGGPNEQFF
>TRBV11-3|TRBJ2-1
CASSDSSGYHNEQFF
>TRBV7-2|TRBJ1-6
CASSWGGGEYSPLHF
>TRBV27|TRBJ2-1
CASSWEASGNNEQFF
>TRBV9|TRBJ1-1
CASSYGPPNTEAFF
>TRBV4-1|TRBJ2-2
CASSQELGDTGELFF
>TRBV7-7|TRBJ2-5
CASSLLGGTSVETQYF
>TRBV6-5|TRBJ2-7
CASSYSLGGGGYEQYF
>TRBV12-3/TRBV12-4|TRBJ1-2
CASSSTGTYGYTF
>TRBV19|TRBJ1-2
CASSGQGDTYGYTF
>TRBV7-3|TRBJ2-1
CASSLAGPFNEQFF
>TRBV9|TRBJ2-2
CASSATGKNTGELFF
>TRBV5-1|TRBJ1-1
CASNLSPGQGYAEAFF
>TRBV7-3|TRBJ2-3
CASSSRKAGASDTQYF
>TRBV2|TRBJ1-1
CASREGTGEAFF
>TRBV7-6|TRBJ2-2
CASTRGLAGPGTGELFF
>TRBV19|TRBJ1-2
CASIPGGGSYGYTF
>TRBV6-1|TRBJ1-4
CASSDAGTGYQKLFF
>TRBV2|TRBJ2-5
CVGRSDETQYF
>TRBV2|TRBJ1-4
CASRGQGFEKLFF
>TRBV5-1|TRBJ2-5
CASSLWTGQETQYF
>TRBV21-1|TRBJ1-6
CASSTRVQGFPRLAASPLHF